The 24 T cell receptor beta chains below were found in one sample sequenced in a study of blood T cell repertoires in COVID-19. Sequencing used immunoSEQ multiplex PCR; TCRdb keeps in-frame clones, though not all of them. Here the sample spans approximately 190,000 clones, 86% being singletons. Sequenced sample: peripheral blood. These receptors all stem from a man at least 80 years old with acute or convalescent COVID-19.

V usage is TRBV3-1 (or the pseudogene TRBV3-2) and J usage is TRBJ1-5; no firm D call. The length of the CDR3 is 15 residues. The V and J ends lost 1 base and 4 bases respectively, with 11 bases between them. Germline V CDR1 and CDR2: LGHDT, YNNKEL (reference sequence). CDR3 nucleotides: TGTGCCAGCAGCCAAGGGGTAGACGGGAATCAGCCCCAGCATTTT. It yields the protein CASSQGVDGNQPQHF.

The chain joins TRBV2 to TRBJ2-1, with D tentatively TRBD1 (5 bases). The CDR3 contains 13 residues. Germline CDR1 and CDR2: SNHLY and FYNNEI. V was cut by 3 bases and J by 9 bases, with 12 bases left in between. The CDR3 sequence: CASSEVAQGEQFF. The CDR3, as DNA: TGTGCCAGCAGTGAGGTTGCGCAGGGTGAGCAGTTCTTC.

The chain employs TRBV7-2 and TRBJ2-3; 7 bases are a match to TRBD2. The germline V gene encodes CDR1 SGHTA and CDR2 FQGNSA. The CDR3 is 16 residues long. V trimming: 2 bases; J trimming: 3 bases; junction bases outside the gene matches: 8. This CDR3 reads CASSLYREAWTDTQYF. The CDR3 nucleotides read TGTGCCAGCAGCTTATACCGGGAGGCATGGACAGATACGCAGTATTTT.

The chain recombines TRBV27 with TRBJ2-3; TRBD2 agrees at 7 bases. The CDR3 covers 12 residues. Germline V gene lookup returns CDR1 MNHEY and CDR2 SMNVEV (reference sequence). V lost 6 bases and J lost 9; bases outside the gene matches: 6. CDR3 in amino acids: CASRLREDTQYF. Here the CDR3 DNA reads TGTGCCAGCAGACTCCGGGAGGACACGCAGTATTTT.

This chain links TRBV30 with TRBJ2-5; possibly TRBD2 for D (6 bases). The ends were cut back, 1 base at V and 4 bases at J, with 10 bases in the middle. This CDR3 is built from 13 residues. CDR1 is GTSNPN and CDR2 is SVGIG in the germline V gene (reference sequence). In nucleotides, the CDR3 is TGTGCCTGGAGTGGGTCGGGAGTAGAGACCCAGTACTTC. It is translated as CAWSGSGVETQYF.

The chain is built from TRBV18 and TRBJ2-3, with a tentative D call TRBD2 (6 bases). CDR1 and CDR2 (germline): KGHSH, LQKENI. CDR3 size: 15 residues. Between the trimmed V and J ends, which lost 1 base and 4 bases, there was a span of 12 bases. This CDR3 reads CASSPQARRADTQYF. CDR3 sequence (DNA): TGTGCCAGCTCACCACAGGCTAGGAGGGCAGATACGCAGTATTTT.

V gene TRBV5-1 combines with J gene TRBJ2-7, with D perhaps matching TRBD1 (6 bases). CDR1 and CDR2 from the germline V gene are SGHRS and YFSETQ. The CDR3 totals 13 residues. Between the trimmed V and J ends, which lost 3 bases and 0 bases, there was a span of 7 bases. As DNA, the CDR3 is TGCGCCAGCAGCTGGGACACCTCCTACGAGCAGTACGTC. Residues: CASSWDTSYEQYV.

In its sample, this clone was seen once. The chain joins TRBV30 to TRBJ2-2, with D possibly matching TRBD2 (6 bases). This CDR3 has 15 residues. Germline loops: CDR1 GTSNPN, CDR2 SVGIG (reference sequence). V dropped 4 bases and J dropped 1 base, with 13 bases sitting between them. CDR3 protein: CAWNRAGLNTGELFF. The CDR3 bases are TGTGCCTGGAACCGGGCGGGACTGAACACCGGGGAGCTGTTTTTT.

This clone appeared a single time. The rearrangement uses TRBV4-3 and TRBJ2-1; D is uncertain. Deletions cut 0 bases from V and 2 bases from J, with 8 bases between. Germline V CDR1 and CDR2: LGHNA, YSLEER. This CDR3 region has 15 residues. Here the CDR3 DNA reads TGCGCCAGCAGCCAAGAGCTCCTACCCTACAATGAGCAGTTCTTC. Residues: CASSQELLPYNEQFF.

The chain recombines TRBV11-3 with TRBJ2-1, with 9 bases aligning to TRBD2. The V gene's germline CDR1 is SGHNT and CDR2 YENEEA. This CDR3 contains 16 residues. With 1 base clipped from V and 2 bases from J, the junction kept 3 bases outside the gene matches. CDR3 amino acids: CASSLGLAGTYNEQFF. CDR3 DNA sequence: TGTGCCAGCAGCTTAGGCCTAGCGGGAACCTACAATGAGCAGTTCTTC.

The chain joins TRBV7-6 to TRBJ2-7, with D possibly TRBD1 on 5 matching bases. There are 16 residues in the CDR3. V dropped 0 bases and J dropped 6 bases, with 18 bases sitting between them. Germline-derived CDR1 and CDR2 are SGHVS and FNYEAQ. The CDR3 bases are TGTGCCAGCAGCTTAGCGCCTCTGGTGGGGCCGGGCGAGCAGTACTTC. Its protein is CASSLAPLVGPGEQYF.

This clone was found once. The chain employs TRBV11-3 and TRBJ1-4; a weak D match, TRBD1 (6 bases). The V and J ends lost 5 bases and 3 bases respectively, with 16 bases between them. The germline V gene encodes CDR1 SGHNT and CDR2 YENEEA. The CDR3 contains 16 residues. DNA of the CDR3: TGTGCCAGCAGCCTACAGGGTCGCGGAGCTAATGAAAAACTGTTTTTT. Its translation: CASSLQGRGANEKLFF.

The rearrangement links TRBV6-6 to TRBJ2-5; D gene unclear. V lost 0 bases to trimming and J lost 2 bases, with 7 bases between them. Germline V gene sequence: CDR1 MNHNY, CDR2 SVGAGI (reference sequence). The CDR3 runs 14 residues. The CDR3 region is CASSYSASQETQYF. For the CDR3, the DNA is TGTGCCAGCAGTTACTCGGCCTCACAAGAGACCCAGTACTTC.

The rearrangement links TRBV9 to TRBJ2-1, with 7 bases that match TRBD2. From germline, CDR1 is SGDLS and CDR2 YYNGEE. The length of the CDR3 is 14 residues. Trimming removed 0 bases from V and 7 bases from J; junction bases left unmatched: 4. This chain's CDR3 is CASSVGTSGNEQFF. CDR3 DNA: TGTGCCAGCAGCGTAGGGACTAGTGGTAATGAGCAGTTCTTC. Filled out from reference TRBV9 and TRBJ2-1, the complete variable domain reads DSGVTQTPKHLITATGQRVTLRCSPRSGDLSVYWYQQSLDQGLQFLIQYYNGEERAKGNILERFSAQQFPDLHSELNLSSLELGDSALYFCASSVGTSGNEQFFGPGTRLTVL.

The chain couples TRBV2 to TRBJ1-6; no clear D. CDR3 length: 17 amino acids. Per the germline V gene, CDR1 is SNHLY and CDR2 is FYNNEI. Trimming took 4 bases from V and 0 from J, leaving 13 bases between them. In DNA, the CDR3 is TGTGCCAGCAGTGCCGGGTACTCCAGCTCCTATAATTCACCCCTCCACTTT. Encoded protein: CASSAGYSSSYNSPLHF.

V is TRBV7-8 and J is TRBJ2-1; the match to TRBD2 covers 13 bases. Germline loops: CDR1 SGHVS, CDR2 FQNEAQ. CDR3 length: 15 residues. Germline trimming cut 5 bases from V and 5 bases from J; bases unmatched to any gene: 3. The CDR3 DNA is TGTGCCAGCAGCAAGGGACTAGCGGGGAACAATGAGCAGTTCTTC. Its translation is CASSKGLAGNNEQFF.

The CDR3 nucleotides read TGTGCCAGTAGTATTGGTGGGCGGGGTGAAAAACTGTTTTTT. Translating gives CASSIGGRGEKLFF. The chain uses TRBV19 and TRBJ1-4; D is uncertain. The CDR3 sequence is 14 residues long. Trimming took 3 bases from V and 7 from J, leaving 12 bases between them. Germline assignment: CDR1 LNHDA and CDR2 SQIVND (reference sequence).

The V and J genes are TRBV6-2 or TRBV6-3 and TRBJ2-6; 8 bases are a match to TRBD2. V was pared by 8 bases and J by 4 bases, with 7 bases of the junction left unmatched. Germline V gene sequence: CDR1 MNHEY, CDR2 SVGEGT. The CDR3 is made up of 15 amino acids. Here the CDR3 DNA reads TGTGCCAGCGGCCCGGGGGGGGCCGGGGCCAACGTCCTGACTTTC. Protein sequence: CASGPGGAGANVLTF.

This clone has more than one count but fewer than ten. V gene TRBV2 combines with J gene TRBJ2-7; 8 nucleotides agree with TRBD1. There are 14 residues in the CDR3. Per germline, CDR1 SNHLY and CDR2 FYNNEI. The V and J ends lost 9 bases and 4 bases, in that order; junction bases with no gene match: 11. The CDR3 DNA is TGTGCCAGTGTCAGCGACAGGGGTTTTTACGAGCAGTACTTC. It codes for CASVSDRGFYEQYF.

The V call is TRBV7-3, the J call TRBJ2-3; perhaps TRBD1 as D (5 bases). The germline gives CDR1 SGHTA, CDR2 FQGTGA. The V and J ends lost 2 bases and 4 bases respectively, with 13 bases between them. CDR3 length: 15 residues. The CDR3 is CASSLSFGAADTQYF. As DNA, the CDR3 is TGTGCCAGCAGCTTATCCTTTGGGGCAGCAGATACGCAGTATTTT.

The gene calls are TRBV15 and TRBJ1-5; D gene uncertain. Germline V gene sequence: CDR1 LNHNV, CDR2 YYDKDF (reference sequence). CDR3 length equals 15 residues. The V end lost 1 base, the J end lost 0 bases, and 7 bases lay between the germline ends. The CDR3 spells CATSRVPVSNQPQHF. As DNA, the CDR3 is TGTGCCACCAGCAGAGTCCCAGTTAGCAATCAGCCCCAGCATTTT.

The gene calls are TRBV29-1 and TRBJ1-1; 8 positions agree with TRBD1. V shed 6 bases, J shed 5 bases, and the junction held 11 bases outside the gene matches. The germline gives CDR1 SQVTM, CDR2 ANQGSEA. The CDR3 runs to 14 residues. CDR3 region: CSVGQGLLGTEAFF. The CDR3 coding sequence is TGCAGCGTCGGACAGGGACTCCTTGGAACTGAAGCTTTCTTT.

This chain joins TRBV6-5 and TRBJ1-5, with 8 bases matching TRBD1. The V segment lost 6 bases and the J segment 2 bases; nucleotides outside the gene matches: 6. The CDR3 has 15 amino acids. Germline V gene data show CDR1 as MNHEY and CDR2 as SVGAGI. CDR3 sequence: CASSPDRGGNQPQHF. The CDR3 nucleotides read TGTGCCAGCAGCCCCGACAGGGGTGGCAATCAGCCCCAGCATTTT.

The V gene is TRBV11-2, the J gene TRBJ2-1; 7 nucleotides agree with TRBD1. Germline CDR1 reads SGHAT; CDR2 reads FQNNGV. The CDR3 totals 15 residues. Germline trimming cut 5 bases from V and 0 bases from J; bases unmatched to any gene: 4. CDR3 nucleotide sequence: TGTGCCAGCAGCCGTGGGACAGCCTCCTACAATGAGCAGTTCTTC. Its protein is CASSRGTASYNEQFF.